This T cell receptor (beta chain) was recovered during a study of CXCR3 chemokines and chemotherapy response in bladder cancer (dated 2022 in TCRdb). About the full investigation: Whether chemotherapy response in human bladder cancer was predicted by intratumoral CXCR3 chemokine system activity was examined in the study.

Preparation of the library involved PCR. The instrument was an Illumina HiSeq 2500. TCRdb reprocessed the public reads (quality trimming at Q25 with fastp, clone calling with MiXCR) and kept in-frame beta chains. Records with the same CDR3 protein are collapsed into one entry carrying the most frequent genes and DNA. The sample has over 3,000 distinct CDR3 sequences on record, approximately 15% of them singletons. The leading ten clones occupy roughly a quarter of the sample. This clonotype has at least ten counts. This clone's antigen is unknown. Per-base quality was not reported, and no clone a single base away is much larger than it. The receptor was derived from a human donor with bladder cancer that did not respond to neoadjuvant chemotherapy. The specimen was collected from a patient whose treatment included neoadjuvant chemotherapy.

The CDR3 reads as follows: CASSPTSKLSYEQYF. The nucleotide sequence reads as follows: TGTGCCAGCAGCCCAACGTCCAAACTCTCCTACGAGCAGTACTTC. Recombination joined TRBV5-6 with TRBJ2-7, with no confident D gene call. The CDR3, from cysteine to phenylalanine, totals 15 residues. Solely the CDR3 DNA is kept, with 45 bases framed from the first base. Per the germline V gene, SGHDT is the CDR1 and YYEEEE is the CDR2. V loses 4 bases of germline sequence and J loses 0 bases, and the interval between the two ends is 14 bases.